These 18 T cell receptor beta chains were sequenced from one sample in a study of beta chain features in type 1 diabetes. The entirety of the isolated RNA underwent reverse transcription, so expressed TCRB transcripts were sequenced. Assay: immunoSEQ multiplex PCR; the TCRdb copy retains only in-frame clones and omits some. The table lists 430,000 or so clones, roughly 11% of them singletons. The sample was naive CD4+ T cells from blood. The receptors were sampled from a woman younger than 30 in good health.

The V gene is TRBV7-2, the J gene TRBJ2-6; TRBD2 matches 7 bases. Trimming took 5 bases from V and 4 from J; bases not matched to a gene: 8. The length of the CDR3 is 16 residues. CDR1 and CDR2 (germline): SGHTA, FQGNSA. CDR3: CASSTSGVVGANVLTF. The DNA of the CDR3 is TGTGCCAGCAGCACGAGCGGGGTAGTCGGGGCCAACGTCCTGACTTTC.

The chain has TRBV30 and TRBJ1-2; D not resolved. Trimming stripped 0 bases from V and 8 bases from J, with 10 bases between. Germline-derived CDR1 and CDR2 are GTSNPN and SVGIG (reference sequence). The CDR3 is made up of 12 amino acids. The CDR3 sequence: CAWSVSRTGYTF. The CDR3 DNA follows: TGTGCCTGGAGTGTATCACGGACGGGCTACACCTTC.

This clone occurred a few times. The V call is TRBV25-1, the J call TRBJ2-1; 7 bases line up with TRBD1. The germline gives CDR1 MGHDK, CDR2 SYGVNS. The CDR3 totals 16 residues. V gave up 3 bases and J gave up 6 bases; unmatched junction bases: 11. In DNA, the CDR3 is TGTGCCAGCAGTGAGACCGGACAGGCCCCCCGCAATGAGCAGTTCTTC. Protein sequence: CASSETGQAPRNEQFF.

This sequence joins TRBV7-9 and TRBJ1-2; no clear D. In germline, CDR1 is SEHNR, CDR2 FQNEAQ (reference sequence). The CDR3 extends over 13 amino acids. Trimming took 0 bases from V and 5 from J, leaving 7 bases between them. Here the CDR3 reads CASSLAPVYGYTF. CDR3 DNA: TGTGCCAGCAGCTTAGCGCCAGTATATGGCTACACCTTC.

The gene calls are TRBV5-1 and TRBJ1-6; 8 bases align to TRBD1. Germline loops: CDR1 SGHRS, CDR2 YFSETQ. The length of the CDR3 is 16 residues. With 4 bases clipped from V and 5 bases from J, the junction kept 8 bases outside the gene matches. CDR3 protein: CASSPDRARDNSPLHF. The DNA of the CDR3 is TGCGCCAGCAGCCCGGACAGGGCGAGAGATAATTCACCCCTCCACTTT.

The chain has TRBV7-2 and TRBJ2-4; 7 bases match TRBD2. J was trimmed by 6 bases and V by 0 bases; bases with no gene match: 5. The CDR3 loop spans 15 amino acids. Germline V gene data show CDR1 as SGHTA and CDR2 as FQGNSA. CDR3 amino acids: CASSLALGGGNIQYF. CDR3 in DNA: TGTGCCAGCAGCTTAGCGTTGGGCGGGGGAAACATTCAGTACTTC.

This clone was seen more than once but under ten times. The rearrangement links TRBV19 to TRBJ2-7, with D perhaps matching TRBD2 (6 bases). V lost 3 bases to trimming and J lost 4 bases, with 16 bases between them. CDR1 and CDR2 (germline): LNHDA, SQIVND (reference sequence). This CDR3 spans 15 amino acids. The CDR3 nucleotides are TGTGCCAGTAGTATCGGGACTGGATTGTTGTACGAGCAGTACGTC. Translation: CASSIGTGLLYEQYV.

This clone was detected only a few times. The chain uses TRBV4-1 and TRBJ2-7; D unresolved. This CDR3 has 14 residues. Trimming took 10 bases from V and 0 from J, leaving 16 bases between them. Germline V gene lookup returns CDR1 MGHRA and CDR2 YSYEKL. The chain's CDR3 is CANALLVSSYEQYV. Written as DNA, the CDR3 is TGCGCCAATGCCCTATTAGTTAGCTCCTACGAGCAGTACGTC.

The rearrangement links TRBV30 to TRBJ2-7, with 10 bases matching TRBD2. The ends lost 2 bases at V and 3 bases at J; junction bases unmatched: 7. The CDR3 length is 15 residues. Germline lookup yields CDR1 GTSNPN and CDR2 SVGIG (reference sequence). CDR3 in amino acids: CAWSHTSGEHYEQYV. Written as DNA, the CDR3 is TGTGCCTGGAGTCACACTAGCGGGGAACACTACGAGCAGTACGTC.

V usage is TRBV14 and J usage is TRBJ1-1, with D hard to call. V lost 0 bases to trimming and J lost 10 bases, with 3 bases between them. Germline-derived CDR1 and CDR2 are SGHDN and FVKESK. This CDR3 comprises 10 residues. Here the CDR3 reads CASSQDPAFF. The CDR3, as DNA: TGTGCCAGCAGCCAAGATCCAGCTTTCTTT.

The chain is built from TRBV6-6 and TRBJ1-1; D perhaps matches TRBD1 (6 bases). CDR1 MNHNY and CDR2 SVGAGI come from the germline V gene (reference sequence). This CDR3 comprises 14 residues. Trimming left V 2 bases short and J 1 base short, with 8 bases between. CDR3 nucleotide sequence: TGTGCCAGCAGTTACCTGGGACAGAACACTGAAGCTTTCTTT. Its translation is CASSYLGQNTEAFF.

The chain combines TRBV11-2 with TRBJ2-1; perhaps TRBD2 as D (6 bases). Trimming took off 5 bases at V and 5 bases at J, with 16 bases between the two ends. Germline CDR1 SGHAT, CDR2 FQNNGV. CDR3 size: 15 residues. The DNA for the CDR3 is TGTGCCAGCAGCCCCCGACCCGGGAGACACAATGAGCAGTTCTTC. Amino acid sequence: CASSPRPGRHNEQFF. Full variable domain (outside the CDR3, taken from reference TRBV11-2 and TRBJ2-1): EAGVAQSPRYKIIEKRQSVAFWCNPISGHATLYWYQQILGQGPKLLIQFQNNGVVDDSQLPKDRFSAERLKGVDSTLKIQPAKLEDSAVYLCASSPRPGRHNEQFFGPGTRLTVL.

This clone turned up a few times. This sequence joins TRBV7-9 and TRBJ2-1; 8 bases agree with TRBD2. In germline, CDR1 is SEHNR, CDR2 FQNEAQ (reference sequence). Trimming at V came to 1 base and at J to 15 bases, leaving 14 bases not matched to a gene. The CDR3 extends over 15 amino acids. CDR3 residues: CASSLVVSTSGPPFF. CDR3 sequence (DNA): TGTGCCAGCAGCTTAGTAGTGAGCACTAGCGGACCCCCGTTCTTC. The full variable domain, with the rest looked up from reference TRBV7-9 and TRBJ2-1, is DTGVSQNPRHKITKRGQNVTFRCDPISEHNRLYWYRQTLGQGPEFLTYFQNEAQLEKSRLLSDRFSAERPKGSFSTLEIQRTEQGDSAMYLCASSLVVSTSGPPFFGPGTRLTVL.

V usage is TRBV20-1 and J usage is TRBJ2-1, with 10 nucleotides matching TRBD2. The CDR3 consists of 11 residues. Germline-derived CDR1 and CDR2 are DFQATT and SNEGSKA (reference sequence). V dropped 5 bases and J dropped 16; count of bases not matched to a gene: 8. The DNA for the CDR3 is TGCAGTGCTGCTAGCGGGGGCGCGCCATTCTTC. It yields the protein CSAASGGAPFF.

This clone was recorded a few times. J is TRBJ1-2 and V is TRBV30, with 8 bases lining up with TRBD1. Germline loops: CDR1 GTSNPN, CDR2 SVGIG (reference sequence). The length of the CDR3 is 16 residues. Trimming at V came to 2 bases and at J to 1 base, leaving 9 bases not matched to a gene. The CDR3 DNA reads as TGTGCCTGGAGTCTGAAATCAGGGGGCATTAACTATGGCTACACCTTC. Translation: CAWSLKSGGINYGYTF.

This clone occurred a few times. The genes are TRBV7-8 and TRBJ2-5; the D gene is possibly TRBD2 (6 bases). The germline CDR1 and CDR2 sequences are SGHVS and FQNEAQ. The V end was cut by 4 bases, the J end by 2 bases, with 11 bases between. This CDR3 has 14 residues. CDR3 in DNA: TGTGCCAGCAGCTCCGGGACTCGACAAGAGACCCAGTACTTC. It yields the protein CASSSGTRQETQYF. Together with reference TRBV7-8 and TRBJ2-5, the CDR3 gives the full variable domain: GAGVSQSPRYKVAKRGQDVALRCDPISGHVSLFWYQQALGQGPEFLTYFQNEAQLDKSGLPSDRFFAERPEGSVSTLKIQRTQQEDSAVYLCASSSGTRQETQYFGPGTRLLVL.

The CDR3 region has the DNA TGTGCCAGCTCACCCCTACTAGCGGGAGTGAGTAATGAGCAGTTCTTC. Amino acids: CASSPLLAGVSNEQFF. The genes are TRBV18 and TRBJ2-1; TRBD2 matches 11 bases. The CDR3 runs 16 residues. CDR1 is KGHSH, CDR2 LQKENI, per germline. The trim removed 3 bases at V and 7 bases at J, leaving 8 bases unmatched.

This clone was observed a few times. V usage is TRBV2 and J usage is TRBJ1-2, with 8 bases that match TRBD1. There are 15 residues in the CDR3. CDR1 and CDR2 from the germline V gene are SNHLY and FYNNEI. The ends lost 7 bases at V and 8 bases at J; junction bases unmatched: 15. Here the CDR3 reads CASMRSGQASIGYTF. The CDR3 nucleotides are TGTGCCAGCATGAGATCGGGACAGGCCTCTATAGGCTACACCTTC.